This T cell receptor (beta chain) was documented in a study of blood T cell repertoires in COVID-19. Study-level background: Acute and convalescent COVID-19 specimens originated in the United States, Italy and Spain.

Method: immunoSEQ multiplex PCR; TCRdb's copy keeps in-frame clones and lacks some. The table records 140,000 or so clones, around 80% of them present only once. The CDR3 length is 13 residues. V lost 6 bases and J lost 2, with 12 bases in between. CDR1 is SQVTM, CDR2 ANQGSEA, per germline. V is TRBV29-1 and J is TRBJ2-3; D gene unclear. This receptor was obtained from a man between 65 and 79 years old who had recovered from COVID-19. Sequencing used peripheral blood. CDR3 amino acids: CSVYKEHTDTQYF. CDR3 nucleotides: TGCAGCGTGTACAAAGAACACACAGATACGCAGTATTTT.